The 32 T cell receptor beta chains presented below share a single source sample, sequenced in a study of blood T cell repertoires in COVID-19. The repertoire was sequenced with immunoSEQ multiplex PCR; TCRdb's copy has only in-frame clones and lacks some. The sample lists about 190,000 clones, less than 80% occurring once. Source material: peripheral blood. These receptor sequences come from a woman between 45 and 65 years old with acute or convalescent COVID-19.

CDR3 sequence: CASSLQGEVQGYTF. CDR3 sequence (DNA): TGCGCCAGCAGCTTGCAGGGGGAAGTCCAAGGCTACACCTTC. The chain combines TRBV5-1 with TRBJ1-2; 7 nucleotides agree with TRBD1. This CDR3 is built from 14 residues. Germline V lookup: CDR1 SGHRS, CDR2 YFSETQ. V trimming: 1 base; J trimming: 8 bases; junction bases outside the gene matches: 8.

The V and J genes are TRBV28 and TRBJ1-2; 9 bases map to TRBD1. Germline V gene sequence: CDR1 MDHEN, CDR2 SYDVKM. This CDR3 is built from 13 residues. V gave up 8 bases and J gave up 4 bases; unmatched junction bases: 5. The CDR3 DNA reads TGTGCCAGCCGGACAGGGGCCCTCTATGGCTACACCTTC. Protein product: CASRTGALYGYTF.

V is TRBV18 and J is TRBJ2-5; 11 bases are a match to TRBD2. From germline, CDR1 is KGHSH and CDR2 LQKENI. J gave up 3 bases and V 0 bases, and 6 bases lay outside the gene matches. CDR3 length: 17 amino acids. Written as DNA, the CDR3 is TGTGCCAGCTCACCACCCACCCCGGGACTAGCGGAAGAGACCCAGTACTTC. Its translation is CASSPPTPGLAEETQYF. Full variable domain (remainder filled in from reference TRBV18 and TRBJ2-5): NAGVMQNPRHLVRRRGQEARLRCSPMKGHSHVYWYRQLPEEGLKFMVYLQKENIIDESGMPKERFSAEFPKEGPSILRIQQVVRGDSAAYFCASSPPTPGLAEETQYFGPGTRLLVL.

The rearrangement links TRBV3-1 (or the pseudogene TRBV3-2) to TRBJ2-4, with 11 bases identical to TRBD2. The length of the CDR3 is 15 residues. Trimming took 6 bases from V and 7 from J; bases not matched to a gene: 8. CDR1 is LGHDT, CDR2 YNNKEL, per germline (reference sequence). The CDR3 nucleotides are TGTGCCAGCAGGGCTAGTAGCGGGGGGGATAACATTCAGTACTTC. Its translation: CASRASSGGDNIQYF.

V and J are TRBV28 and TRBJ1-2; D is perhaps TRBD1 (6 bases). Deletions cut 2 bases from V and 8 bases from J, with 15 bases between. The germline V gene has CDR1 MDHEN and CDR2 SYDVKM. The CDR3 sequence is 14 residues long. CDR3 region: CASSLGTRWEGYTF. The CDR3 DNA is TGTGCCAGCAGTTTAGGGACACGCTGGGAGGGCTACACCTTC.

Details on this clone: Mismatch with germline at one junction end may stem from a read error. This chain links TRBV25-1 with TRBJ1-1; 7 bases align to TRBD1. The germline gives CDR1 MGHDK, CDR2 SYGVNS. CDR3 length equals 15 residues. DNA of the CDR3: TGTGCCAGCAACTTAGGAGGGGGCGAGAACGCTGAAGCTTTCTTT. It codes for CASNLGGGENAEAFF.

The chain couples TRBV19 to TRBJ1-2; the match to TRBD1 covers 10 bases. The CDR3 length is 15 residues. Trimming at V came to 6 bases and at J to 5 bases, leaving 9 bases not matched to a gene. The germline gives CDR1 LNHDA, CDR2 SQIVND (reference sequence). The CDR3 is CASSRLTGGVYGYTF. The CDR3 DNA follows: TGTGCCAGTAGCCGGTTGACAGGGGGCGTTTATGGCTACACCTTC.

CDR3 protein: CASSYPWTGNGEQYF. The CDR3, as DNA: TGTGCCAGCAGTTACCCCTGGACAGGGAACGGCGAGCAGTACTTC. The chain links TRBV6-2 or TRBV6-3 to TRBJ2-7; 8 bases are a match to TRBD1. Unmatched junction bases numbered 9, after V lost 2 bases and J lost 6 bases. This CDR3 spans 15 amino acids. Germline CDR1 MNHEY, CDR2 SVGEGT.

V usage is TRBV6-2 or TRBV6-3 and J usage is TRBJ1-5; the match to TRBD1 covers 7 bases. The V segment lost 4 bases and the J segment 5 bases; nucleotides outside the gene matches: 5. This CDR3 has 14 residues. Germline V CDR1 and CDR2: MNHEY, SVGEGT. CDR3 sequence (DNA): TGTGCCAGCAGTTGGACAGGAGGGTATCAGCCCCAGCATTTT. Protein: CASSWTGGYQPQHF.

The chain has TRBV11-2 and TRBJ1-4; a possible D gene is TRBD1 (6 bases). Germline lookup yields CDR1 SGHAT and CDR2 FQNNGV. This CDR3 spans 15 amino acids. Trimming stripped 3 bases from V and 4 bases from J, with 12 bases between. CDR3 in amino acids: CASSFGTGINEKLFF. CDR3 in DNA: TGTGCCAGCAGCTTCGGCACAGGGATTAATGAAAAACTGTTTTTT. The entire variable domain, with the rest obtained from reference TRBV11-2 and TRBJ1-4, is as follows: EAGVAQSPRYKIIEKRQSVAFWCNPISGHATLYWYQQILGQGPKLLIQFQNNGVVDDSQLPKDRFSAERLKGVDSTLKIQPAKLEDSAVYLCASSFGTGINEKLFFGSGTQLSVL.

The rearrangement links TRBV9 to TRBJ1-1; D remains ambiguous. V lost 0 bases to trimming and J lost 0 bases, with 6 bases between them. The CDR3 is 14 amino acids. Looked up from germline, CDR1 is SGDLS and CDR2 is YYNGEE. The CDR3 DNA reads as TGTGCCAGCAGCGTAGGACTTATGAACACTGAAGCTTTCTTT. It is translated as CASSVGLMNTEAFF.

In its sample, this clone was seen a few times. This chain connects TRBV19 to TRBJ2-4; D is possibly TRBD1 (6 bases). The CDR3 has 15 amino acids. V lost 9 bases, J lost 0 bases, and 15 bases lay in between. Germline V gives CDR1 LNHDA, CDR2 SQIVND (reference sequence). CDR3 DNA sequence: TGTGCCAGCCACGACAGGATCGTAGCCAAAAACATTCAGTACTTC. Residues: CASHDRIVAKNIQYF.

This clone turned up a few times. The CDR3 loop reads CAIRTGVETEAFF. The CDR3 DNA follows: TGTGCCATCAGGACAGGGGTTGAGACTGAAGCTTTCTTT. The V gene is TRBV10-3, the J gene TRBJ1-1, with 8 bases matching TRBD1. The CDR3 has 13 residues. In germline, CDR1 is ENHRY, CDR2 SYGVKD. V shed 6 bases and J 5 bases; nucleotides not matched to a gene: 5.

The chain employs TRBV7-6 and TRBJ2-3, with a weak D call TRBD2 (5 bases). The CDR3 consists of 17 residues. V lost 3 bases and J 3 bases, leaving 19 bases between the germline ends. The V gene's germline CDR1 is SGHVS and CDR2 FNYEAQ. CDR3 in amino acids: CASSFSLRPSGTDTQYF. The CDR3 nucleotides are TGTGCCAGCAGCTTTTCGTTACGGCCTTCGGGGACAGATACGCAGTATTTT.

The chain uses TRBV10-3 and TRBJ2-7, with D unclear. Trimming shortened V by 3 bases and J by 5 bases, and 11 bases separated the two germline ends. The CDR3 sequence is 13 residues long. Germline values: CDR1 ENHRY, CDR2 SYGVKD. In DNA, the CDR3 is TGTGCCATCAGTGACCGAGAGAGGCACGAGCAGTACTTC. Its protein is CAISDRERHEQYF.

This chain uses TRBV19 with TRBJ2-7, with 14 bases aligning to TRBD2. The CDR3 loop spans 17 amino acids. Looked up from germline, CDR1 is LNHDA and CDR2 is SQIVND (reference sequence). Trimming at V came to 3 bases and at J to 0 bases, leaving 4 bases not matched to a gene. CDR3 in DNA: TGTGCCAGTAGTATGACTAGCGGGGGGGCCGGCTCCTACGAGCAGTACTTC. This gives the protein CASSMTSGGAGSYEQYF.

CDR3 in amino acids: CASKRQGNTEAFF. The CDR3 region has the DNA TGTGCCAGCAAAAGACAGGGGAACACTGAAGCTTTCTTT. The chain uses TRBV6-6 and TRBJ1-1; 7 bases line up with TRBD1. This CDR3 contains 13 residues. Germline CDR1 is MNHNY and CDR2 is SVGAGI (reference sequence). Trimming at V came to 7 bases and at J to 1 base, leaving 3 bases not matched to a gene.

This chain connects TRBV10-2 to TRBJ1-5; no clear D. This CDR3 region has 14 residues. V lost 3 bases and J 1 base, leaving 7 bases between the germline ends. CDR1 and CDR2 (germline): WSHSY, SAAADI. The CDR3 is CASSEVGSNQPQHF. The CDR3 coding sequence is TGCGCCAGCAGTGAAGTTGGCAGCAATCAGCCCCAGCATTTT.

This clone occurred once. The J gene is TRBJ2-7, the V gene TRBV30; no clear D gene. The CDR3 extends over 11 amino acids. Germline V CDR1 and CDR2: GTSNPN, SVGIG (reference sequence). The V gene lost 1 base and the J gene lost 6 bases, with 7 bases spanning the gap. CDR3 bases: TGTGCCTGGAGTGAGAGTCTCGAGCAGTACTTC. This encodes CAWSESLEQYF.

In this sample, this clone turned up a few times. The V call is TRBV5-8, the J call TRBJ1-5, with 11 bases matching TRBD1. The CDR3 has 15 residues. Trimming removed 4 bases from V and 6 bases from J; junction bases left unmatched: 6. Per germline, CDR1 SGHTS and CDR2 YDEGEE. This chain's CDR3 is CASSAGTGGIQPQHF. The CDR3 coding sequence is TGTGCCAGCAGCGCTGGGACAGGGGGAATTCAGCCCCAGCATTTT.

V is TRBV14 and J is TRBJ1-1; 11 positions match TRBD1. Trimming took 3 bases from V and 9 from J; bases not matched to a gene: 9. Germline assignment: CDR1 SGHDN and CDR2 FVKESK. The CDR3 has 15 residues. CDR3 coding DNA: TGTGCCAGCAGCCATCCGGGACAGGGGGTGTTCAAAGCTTTCTTT. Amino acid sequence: CASSHPGQGVFKAFF.

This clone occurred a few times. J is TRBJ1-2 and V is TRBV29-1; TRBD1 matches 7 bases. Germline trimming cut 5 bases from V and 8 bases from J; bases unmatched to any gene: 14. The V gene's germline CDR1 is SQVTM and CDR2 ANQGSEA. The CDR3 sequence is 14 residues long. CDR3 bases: TGCAGCGTTCCCCCTCGCGACAGGGTAAAGGGCTACACCTTC. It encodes CSVPPRDRVKGYTF.

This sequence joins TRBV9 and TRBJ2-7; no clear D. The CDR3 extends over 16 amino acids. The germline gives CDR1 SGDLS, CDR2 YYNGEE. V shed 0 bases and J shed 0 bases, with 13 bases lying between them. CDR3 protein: CASSVGLATSSYEQYF. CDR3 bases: TGTGCCAGCAGCGTAGGACTCGCCACGAGCTCCTACGAGCAGTACTTC.

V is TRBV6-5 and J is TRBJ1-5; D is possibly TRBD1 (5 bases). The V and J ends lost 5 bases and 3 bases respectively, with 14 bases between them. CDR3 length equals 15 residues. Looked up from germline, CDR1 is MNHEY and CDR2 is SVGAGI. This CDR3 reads CASSTLGGDNQPQHF. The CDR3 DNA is TGTGCCAGCAGTACCCTGGGGGGGGACAATCAGCCCCAGCATTTT.

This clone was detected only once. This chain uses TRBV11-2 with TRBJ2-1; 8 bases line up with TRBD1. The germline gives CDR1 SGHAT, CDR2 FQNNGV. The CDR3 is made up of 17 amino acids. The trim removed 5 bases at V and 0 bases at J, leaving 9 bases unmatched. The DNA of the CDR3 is TGTGCCAGCAGCCCAGGGGGCGGGGCTAGCTCCTACAATGAGCAGTTCTTC. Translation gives CASSPGGGASSYNEQFF.

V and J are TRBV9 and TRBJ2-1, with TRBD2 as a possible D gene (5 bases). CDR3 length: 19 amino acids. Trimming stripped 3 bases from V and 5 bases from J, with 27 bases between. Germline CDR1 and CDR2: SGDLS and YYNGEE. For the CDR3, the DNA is TGTGCCAGCAGCGCGTTGGTTCCACCCCGGGGTCGGTCGAACAATGAGCAGTTCTTC. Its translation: CASSALVPPRGRSNNEQFF.

Here the CDR3 reads CASKTGNQPQHF. CDR3 in DNA: TGTGCCAGCAAAACGGGCAATCAGCCCCAGCATTTT. V is TRBV2 and J is TRBJ1-5; the D is unclear. Germline assignment: CDR1 SNHLY and CDR2 FYNNEI. This CDR3 contains 12 residues. Trimming cost V 7 bases and J 2 bases, with 6 bases left between them.

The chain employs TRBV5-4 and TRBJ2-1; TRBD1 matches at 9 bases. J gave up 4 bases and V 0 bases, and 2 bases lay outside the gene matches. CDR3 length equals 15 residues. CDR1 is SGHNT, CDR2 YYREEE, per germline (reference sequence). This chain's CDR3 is CASSLVQGAYNEQFF. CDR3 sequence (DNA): TGTGCCAGCAGCTTGGTACAGGGGGCGTACAATGAGCAGTTCTTC.

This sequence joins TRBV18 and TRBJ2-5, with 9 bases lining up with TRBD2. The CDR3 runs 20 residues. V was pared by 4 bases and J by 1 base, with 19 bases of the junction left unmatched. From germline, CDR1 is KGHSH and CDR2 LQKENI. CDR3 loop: CASSLPTGAIGLASQETQYF. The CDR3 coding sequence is TGTGCCAGCTCACTCCCAACGGGGGCTATAGGACTAGCGTCCCAAGAGACCCAGTACTTC.

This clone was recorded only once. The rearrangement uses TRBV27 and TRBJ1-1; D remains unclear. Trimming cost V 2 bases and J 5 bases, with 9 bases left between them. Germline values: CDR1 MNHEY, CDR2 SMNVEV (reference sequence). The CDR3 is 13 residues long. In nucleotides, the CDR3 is TGTGCCAGCAGTTTAAGCGGTATGACTGAAGCTTTCTTT. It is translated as CASSLSGMTEAFF.

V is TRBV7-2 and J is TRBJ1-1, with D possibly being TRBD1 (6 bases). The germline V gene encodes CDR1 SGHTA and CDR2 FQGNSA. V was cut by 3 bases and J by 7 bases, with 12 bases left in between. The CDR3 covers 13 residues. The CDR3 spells CASSFYREGEAFF. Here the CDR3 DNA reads TGTGCCAGCAGCTTCTACAGGGAGGGTGAAGCTTTCTTT.

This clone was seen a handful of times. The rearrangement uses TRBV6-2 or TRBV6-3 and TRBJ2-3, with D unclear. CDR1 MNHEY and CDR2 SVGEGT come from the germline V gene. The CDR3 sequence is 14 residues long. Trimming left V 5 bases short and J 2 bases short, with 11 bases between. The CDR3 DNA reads TGTGCCAGCAGTCTACCGCCCTCCACAGATACGCAGTATTTT. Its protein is CASSLPPSTDTQYF.